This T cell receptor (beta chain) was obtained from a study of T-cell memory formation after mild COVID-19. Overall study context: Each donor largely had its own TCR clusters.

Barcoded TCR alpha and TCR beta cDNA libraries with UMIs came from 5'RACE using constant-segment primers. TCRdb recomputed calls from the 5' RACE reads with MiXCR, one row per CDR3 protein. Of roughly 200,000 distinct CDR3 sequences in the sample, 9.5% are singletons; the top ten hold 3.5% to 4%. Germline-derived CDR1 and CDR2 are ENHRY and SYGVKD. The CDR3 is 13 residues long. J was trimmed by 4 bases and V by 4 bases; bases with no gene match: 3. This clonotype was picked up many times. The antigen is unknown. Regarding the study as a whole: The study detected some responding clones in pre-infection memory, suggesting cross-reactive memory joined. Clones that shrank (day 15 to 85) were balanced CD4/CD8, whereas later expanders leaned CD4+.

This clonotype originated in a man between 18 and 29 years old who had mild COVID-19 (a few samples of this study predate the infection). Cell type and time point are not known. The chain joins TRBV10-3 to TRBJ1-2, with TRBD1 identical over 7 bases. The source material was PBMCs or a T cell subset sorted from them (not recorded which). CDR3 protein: CAISGTGSYGYTF. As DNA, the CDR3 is TGTGCCATCAGTGGGACAGGATCCTATGGCTACACCTTC.